This T cell receptor beta chain was identified in a study of low-dose radiotherapy and immunotherapy resistance in tumors. Study information: The treatment that patients received was intravenous nivolumab 240 mg every two weeks plus ipilimumab 1 mg/kg every six weeks. Every two weeks, one day ahead of radiation and immunotherapy, cyclophosphamide 200 mg/m2 was given (intravenously).

TRAV- and TRBV-specific primers, spanning alpha and beta chains, primed first-strand cDNA. Using a constant-region primer together with a V-primer adapter, TCRs were subjected to roughly 20 PCR cycles of amplification. Using its own MiXCR run on the reads, TCRdb lists one record per CDR3 protein. The sample lists approximately 90,000 distinct CDR3 sequences, 9.4% seen once, with approximately 0.98% in the top ten. This clonotype was observed at least ten times. Specified time point: before trial treatment. Administered to the donors were nivolumab, ipilimumab, aspirin, low-dose cyclophosphamide and low-dose radiotherapy. This CDR3 region has 16 residues. With 1 base removed from V and 5 bases from J, the gap between germline ends came to 12 bases. From germline, CDR1 is SGHVS and CDR2 FQNEAQ.

The receptor's source is a male donor with prostate cancer. This chain connects TRBV7-8 to TRBJ1-6; D is ambiguous. The source was PBMCs, collected before treatment. In DNA form, the CDR3 reads TGTGCCAGCAGCTTAGACCGGGGTGCCGATAATTCACCCCTCCACTTT. Protein: CASSLDRGADNSPLHF.